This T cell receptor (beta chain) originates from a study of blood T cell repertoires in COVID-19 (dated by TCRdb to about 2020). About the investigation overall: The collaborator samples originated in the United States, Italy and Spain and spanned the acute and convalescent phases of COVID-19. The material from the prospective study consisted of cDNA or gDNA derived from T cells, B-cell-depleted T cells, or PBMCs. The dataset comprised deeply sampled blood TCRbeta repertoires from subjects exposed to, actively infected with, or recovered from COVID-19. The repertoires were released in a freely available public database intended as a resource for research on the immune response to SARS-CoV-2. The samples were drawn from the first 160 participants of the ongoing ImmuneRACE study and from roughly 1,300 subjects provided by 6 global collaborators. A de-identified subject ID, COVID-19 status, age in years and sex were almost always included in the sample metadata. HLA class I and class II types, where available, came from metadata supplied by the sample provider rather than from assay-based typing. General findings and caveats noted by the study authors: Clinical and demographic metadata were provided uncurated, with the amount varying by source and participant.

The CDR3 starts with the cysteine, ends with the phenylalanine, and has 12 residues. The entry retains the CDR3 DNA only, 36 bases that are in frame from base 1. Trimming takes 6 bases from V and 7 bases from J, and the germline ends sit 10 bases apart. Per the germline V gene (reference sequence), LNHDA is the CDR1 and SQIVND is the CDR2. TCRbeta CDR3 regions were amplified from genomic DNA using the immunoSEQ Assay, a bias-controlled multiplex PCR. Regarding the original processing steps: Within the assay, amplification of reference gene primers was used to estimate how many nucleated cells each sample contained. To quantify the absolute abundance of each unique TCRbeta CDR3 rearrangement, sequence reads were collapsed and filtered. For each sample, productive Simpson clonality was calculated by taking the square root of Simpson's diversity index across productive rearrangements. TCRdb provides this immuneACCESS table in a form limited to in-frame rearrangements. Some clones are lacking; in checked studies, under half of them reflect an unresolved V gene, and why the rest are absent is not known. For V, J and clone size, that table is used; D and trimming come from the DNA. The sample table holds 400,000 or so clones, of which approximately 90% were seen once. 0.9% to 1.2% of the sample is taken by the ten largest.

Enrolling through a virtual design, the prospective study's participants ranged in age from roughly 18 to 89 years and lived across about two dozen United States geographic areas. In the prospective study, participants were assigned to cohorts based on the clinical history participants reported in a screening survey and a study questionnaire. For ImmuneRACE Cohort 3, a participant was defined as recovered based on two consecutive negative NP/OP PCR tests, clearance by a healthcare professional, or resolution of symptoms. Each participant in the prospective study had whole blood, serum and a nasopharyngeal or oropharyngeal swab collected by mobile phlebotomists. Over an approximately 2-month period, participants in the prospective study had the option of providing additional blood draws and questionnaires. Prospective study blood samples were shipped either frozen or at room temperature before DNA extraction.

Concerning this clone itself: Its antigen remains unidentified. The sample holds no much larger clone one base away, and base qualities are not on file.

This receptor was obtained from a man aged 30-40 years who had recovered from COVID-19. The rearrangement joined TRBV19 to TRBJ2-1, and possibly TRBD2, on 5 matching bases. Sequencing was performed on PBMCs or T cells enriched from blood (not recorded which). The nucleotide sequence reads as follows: TGTGCCAGTAGCTGGCGGGCAAATGAGCAGTTCTTC. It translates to CASSWRANEQFF.